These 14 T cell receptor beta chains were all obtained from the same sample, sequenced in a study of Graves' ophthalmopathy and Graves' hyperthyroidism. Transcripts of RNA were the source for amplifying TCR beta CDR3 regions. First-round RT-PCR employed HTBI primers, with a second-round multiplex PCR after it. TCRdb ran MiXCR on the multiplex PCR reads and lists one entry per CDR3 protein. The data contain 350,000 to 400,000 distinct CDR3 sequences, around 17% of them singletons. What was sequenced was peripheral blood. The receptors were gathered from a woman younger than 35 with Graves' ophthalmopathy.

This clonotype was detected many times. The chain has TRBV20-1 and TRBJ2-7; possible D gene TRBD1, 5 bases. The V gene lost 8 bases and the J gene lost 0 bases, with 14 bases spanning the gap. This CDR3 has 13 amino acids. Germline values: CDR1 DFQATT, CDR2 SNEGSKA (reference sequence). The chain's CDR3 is CSTPNRFSYEQYF. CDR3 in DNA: TGCAGTACTCCAAACAGGTTCTCCTACGAGCAGTACTTC.

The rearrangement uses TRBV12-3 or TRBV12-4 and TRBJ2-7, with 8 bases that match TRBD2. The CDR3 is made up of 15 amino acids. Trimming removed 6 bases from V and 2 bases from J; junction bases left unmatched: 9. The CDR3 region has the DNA TGTGCCAGCAGCCGAGGGACGCGGGGGGCCTACGAGCAGTACTTC. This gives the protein CASSRGTRGAYEQYF.

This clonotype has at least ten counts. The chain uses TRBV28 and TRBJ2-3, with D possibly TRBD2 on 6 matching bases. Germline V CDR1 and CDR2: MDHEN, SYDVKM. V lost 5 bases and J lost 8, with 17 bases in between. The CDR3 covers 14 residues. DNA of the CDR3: TGTGCCAGCAGTGTAAGGGCTGGAGGGGTTACGCAGTATTTT. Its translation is CASSVRAGGVTQYF.

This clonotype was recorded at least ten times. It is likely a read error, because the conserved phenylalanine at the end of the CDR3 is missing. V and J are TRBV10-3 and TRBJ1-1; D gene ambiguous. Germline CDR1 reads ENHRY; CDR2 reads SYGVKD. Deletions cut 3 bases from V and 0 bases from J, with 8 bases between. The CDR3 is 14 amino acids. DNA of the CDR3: TGTGCCATCAGTGAAAGGGTTATGAACACTGAAGCTTTCTCT. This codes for CAISERVMNTEAFS.

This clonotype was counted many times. The CDR3 DNA is TGCGCCAGCAGTGCTAACAGGGGCTATGGCTACACCTTC. Its protein is CASSANRGYGYTF. The V gene is TRBV10-2, the J gene TRBJ1-2; TRBD1 matches at 7 bases. Germline CDR1 is WSHSY and CDR2 is SAAADI. Trimming took 4 bases from V and 4 from J; bases not matched to a gene: 3. The length of the CDR3 is 13 residues.

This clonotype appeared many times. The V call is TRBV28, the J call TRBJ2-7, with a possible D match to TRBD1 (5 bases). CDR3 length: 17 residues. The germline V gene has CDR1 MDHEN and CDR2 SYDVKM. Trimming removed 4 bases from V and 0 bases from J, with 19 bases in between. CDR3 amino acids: CASSWGDWGPPSYEQYF. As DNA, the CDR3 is TGTGCCAGCAGTTGGGGCGATTGGGGTCCACCCTCCTACGAGCAGTACTTC.

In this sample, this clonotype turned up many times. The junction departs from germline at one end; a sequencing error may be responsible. The CDR3 reads CASSGARNSYGQYF. CDR3 bases: TGTGCCAGCAGTGGTGCCAGGAACTCCTACGGGCAGTACTTC. This chain connects TRBV25-1 to TRBJ2-7; no firm D call. CDR1 is MGHDK, CDR2 SYGVNS, per germline. The CDR3 loop spans 14 amino acids.

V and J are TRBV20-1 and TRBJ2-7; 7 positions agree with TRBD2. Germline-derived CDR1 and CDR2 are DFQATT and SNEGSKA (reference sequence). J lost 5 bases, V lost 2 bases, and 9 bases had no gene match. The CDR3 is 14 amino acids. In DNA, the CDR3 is TGCAGTGCTAGACGACTCACTAGCGTGGACGAGCAGTACTTC. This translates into CSARRLTSVDEQYF.

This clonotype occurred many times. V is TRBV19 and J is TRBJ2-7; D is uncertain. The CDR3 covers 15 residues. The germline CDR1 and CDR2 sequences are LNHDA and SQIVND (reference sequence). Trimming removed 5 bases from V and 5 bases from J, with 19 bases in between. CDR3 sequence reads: CASSSLGSRLDEQYF. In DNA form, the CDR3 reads TGTGCCAGTAGTTCCCTCGGGTCCAGGTTGGACGAGCAGTACTTC.

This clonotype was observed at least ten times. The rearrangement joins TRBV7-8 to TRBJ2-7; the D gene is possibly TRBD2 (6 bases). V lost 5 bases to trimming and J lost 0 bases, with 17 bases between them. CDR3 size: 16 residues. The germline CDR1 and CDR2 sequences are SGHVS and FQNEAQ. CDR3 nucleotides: TGTGCCAGCAGCGGAGAGGGACTCCTGAGCTCCTACGAGCAGTACTTC. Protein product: CASSGEGLLSSYEQYF.

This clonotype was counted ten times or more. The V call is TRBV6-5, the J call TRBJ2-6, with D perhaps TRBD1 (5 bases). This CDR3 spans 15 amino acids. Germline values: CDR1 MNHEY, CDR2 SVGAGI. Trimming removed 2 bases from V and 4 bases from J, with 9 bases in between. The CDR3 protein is CASSYADTGANVLTF. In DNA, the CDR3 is TGTGCCAGCAGTTACGCGGACACCGGGGCCAACGTCCTGACTTTC.

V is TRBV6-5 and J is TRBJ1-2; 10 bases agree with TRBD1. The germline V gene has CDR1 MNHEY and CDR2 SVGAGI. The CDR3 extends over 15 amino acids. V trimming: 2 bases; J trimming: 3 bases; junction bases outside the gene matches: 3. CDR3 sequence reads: CASSYEDRGDYGYTF. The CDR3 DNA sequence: TGTGCCAGCAGTTACGAGGACAGGGGGGACTATGGCTACACCTTC.

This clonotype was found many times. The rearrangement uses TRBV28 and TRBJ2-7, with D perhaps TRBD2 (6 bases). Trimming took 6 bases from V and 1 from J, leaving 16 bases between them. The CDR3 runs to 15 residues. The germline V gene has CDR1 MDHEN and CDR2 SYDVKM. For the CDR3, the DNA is TGTGCCAGCAGGATTACTAGCCACGGTTCCTACGAGCAGTACTTC. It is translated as CASRITSHGSYEQYF.

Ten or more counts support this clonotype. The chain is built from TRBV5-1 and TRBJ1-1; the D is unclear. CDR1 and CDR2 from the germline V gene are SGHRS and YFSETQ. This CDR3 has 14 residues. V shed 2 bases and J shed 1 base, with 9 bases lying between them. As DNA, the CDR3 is TGCGCCAGCAGCTTATACGATCCGAACACTGAAGCTTTCTTT. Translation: CASSLYDPNTEAFF.